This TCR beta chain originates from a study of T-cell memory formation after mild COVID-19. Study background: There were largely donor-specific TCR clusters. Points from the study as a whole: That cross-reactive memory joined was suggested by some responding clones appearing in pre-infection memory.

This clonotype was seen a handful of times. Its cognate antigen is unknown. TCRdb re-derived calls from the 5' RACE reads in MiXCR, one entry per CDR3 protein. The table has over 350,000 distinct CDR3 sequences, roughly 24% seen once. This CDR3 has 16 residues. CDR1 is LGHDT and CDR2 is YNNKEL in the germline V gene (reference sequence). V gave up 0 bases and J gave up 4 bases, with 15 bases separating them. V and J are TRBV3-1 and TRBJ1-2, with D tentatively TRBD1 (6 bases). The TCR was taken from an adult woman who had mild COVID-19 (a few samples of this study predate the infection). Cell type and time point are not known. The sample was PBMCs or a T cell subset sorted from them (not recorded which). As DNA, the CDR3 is TGTGCCAGCAGCCAAGACTGGAAAGGGGGAGCCTATGGCTACACCTTC. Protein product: CASSQDWKGGAYGYTF. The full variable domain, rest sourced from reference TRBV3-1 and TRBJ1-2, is DTAVSQTPKYLVTQMGNDKSIKCEQNLGHDTMYWYKQDSKKFLKIMFSYNNKELIINETVPNRFSPKSPDKAHLNLHINSLELGDSAVYFCASSQDWKGGAYGYTFGSGTRLTVV.